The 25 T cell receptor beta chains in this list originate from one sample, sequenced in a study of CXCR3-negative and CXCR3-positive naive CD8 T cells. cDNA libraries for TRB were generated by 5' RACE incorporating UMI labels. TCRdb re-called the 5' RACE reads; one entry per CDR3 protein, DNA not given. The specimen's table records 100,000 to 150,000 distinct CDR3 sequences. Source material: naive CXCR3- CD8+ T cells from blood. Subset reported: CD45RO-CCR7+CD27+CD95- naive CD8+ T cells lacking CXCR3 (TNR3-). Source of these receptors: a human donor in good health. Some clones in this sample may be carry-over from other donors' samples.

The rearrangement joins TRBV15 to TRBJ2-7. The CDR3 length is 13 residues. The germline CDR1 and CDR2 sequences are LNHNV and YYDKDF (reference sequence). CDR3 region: CATSRGSSYEQYF.

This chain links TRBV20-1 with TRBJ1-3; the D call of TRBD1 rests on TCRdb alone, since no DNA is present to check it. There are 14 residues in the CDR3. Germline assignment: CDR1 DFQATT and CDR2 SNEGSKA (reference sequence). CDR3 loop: CSARDSFSGNTIYF.

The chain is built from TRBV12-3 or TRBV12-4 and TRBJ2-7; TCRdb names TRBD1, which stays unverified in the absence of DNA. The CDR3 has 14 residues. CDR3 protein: CASSSSPGPYEQYF.

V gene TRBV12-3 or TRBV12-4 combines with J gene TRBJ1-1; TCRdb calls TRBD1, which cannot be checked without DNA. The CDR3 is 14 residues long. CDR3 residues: CASANAQGNTEAFF.

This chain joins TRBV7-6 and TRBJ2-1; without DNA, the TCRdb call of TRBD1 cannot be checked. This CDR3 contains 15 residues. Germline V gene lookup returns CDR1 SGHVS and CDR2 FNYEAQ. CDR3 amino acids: CASSLGAGTYNEQFF.

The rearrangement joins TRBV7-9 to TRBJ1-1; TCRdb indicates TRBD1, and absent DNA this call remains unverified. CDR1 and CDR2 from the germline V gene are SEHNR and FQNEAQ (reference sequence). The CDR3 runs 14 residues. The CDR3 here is CASSVGQGWTEAFF.

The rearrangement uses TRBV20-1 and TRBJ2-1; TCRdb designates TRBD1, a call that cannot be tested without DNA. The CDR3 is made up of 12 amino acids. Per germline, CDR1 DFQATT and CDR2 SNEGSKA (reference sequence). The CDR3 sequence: CSASLTGNEQFF.

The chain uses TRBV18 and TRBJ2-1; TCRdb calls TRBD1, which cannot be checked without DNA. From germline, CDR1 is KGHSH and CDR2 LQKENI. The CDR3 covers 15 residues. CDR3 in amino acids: CASSPGTELYNEQFF.

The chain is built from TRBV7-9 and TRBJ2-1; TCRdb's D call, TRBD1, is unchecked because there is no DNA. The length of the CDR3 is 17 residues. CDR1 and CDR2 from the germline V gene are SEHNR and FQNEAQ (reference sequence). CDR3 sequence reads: CASSKTSTGTDHTIEFF.

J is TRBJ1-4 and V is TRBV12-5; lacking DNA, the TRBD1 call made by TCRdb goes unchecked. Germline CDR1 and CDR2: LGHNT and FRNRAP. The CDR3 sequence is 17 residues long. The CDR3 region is CASVNQPGQPPNEKLFF.

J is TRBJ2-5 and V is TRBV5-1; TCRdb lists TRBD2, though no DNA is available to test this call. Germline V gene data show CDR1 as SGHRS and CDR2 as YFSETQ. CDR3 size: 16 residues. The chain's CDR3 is CASSFETSGNMETQYF. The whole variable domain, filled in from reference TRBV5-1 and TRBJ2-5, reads KAGVTQTPRYLIKTRGQQVTLSCSPISGHRSVSWYQQTPGQGLQFLFEYFSETQRNKGNFPGRFSGRQFSNSRSEMNVSTLELGDSALYLCASSFETSGNMETQYFGPGTRLLVL.

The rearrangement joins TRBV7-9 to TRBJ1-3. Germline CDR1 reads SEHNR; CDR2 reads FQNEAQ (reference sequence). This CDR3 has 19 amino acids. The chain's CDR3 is CASSFRDGDYGISGNTIYF. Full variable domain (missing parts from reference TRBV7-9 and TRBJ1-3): DTGVSQNPRHKITKRGQNVTFRCDPISEHNRLYWYRQTLGQGPEFLTYFQNEAQLEKSRLLSDRFSAERPKGSFSTLEIQRTEQGDSAMYLCASSFRDGDYGISGNTIYFGEGSWLTVV.

CDR3 sequence reads: CASSRGEQAADTQYF. The gene calls are TRBV14 and TRBJ2-3; TCRdb calls TRBD1, which cannot be checked without DNA. The CDR3 runs 15 residues. CDR1 is SGHDN, CDR2 FVKESK, per germline.

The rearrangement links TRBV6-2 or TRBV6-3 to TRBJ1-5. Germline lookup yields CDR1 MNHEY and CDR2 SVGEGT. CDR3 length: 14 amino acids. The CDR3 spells CATERDPENQPQHF.

CDR3 in amino acids: CASSTDVGGLRNEQFF. The rearrangement links TRBV7-2 to TRBJ2-1. This CDR3 region has 16 residues. In germline, CDR1 is SGHTA, CDR2 FQGNSA.

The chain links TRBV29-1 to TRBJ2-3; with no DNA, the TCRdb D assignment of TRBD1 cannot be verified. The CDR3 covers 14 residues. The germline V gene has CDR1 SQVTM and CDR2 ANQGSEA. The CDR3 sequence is CSVEGDRVADTQYF.

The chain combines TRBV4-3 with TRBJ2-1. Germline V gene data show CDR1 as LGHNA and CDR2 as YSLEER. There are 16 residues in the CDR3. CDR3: CASSQAMWSTYNEQFF.

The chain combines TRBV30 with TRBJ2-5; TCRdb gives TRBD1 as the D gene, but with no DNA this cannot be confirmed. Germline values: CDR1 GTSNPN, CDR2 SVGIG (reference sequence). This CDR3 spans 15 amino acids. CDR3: CAWSGIGQEEETQYF.

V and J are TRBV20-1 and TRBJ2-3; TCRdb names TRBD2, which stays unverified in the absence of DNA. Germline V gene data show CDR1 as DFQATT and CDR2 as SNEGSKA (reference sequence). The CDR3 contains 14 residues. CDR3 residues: CSATTSDSTDTQYF.

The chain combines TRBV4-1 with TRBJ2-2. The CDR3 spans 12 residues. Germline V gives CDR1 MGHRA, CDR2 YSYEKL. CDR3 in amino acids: CASSQEAGELFF.

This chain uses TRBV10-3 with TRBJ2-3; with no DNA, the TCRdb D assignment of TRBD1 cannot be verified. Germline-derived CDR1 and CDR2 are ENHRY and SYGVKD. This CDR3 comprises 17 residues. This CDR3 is CAISEPTFEGRTDTQYF.

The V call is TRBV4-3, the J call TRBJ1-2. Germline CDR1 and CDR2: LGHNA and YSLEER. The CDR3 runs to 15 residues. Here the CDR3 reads CASSQDLGTATLDTF.

This CDR3 is CASTGGFDTEAFF. The chain has TRBV25-1 and TRBJ1-1; TCRdb's D gene call, TRBD1, goes unchecked for lack of DNA. The length of the CDR3 is 13 residues. CDR1 and CDR2 (germline): MGHDK, SYGVNS.

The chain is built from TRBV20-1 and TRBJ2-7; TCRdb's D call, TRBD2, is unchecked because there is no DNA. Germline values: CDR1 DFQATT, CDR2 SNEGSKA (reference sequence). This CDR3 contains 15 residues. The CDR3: CSARDRARSSYEQYF.

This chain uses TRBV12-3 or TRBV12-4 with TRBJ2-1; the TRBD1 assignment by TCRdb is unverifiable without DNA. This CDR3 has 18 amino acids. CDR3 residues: CASSFRGGDLYSYNEQFF.